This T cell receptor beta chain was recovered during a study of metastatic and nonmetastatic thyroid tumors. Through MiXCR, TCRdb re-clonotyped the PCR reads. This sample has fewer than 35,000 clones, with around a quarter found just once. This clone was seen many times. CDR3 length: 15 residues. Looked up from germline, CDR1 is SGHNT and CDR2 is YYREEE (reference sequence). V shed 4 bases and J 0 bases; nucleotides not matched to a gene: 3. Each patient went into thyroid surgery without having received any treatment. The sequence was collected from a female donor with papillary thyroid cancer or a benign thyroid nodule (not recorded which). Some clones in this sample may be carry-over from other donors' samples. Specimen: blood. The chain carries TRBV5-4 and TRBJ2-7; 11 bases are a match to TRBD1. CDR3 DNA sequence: TGTGCCAGCAGCGTGGGACAGGGGGTCTCCTACGAGCAGTACTTC. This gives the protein CASSVGQGVSYEQYF.